This is a list of T cell receptor beta chains from one sample in a study of response to subunit inactivated influenza vaccine. MiXCR, applied by TCRdb to the RT-PCR reads, yields one record per CDR3 protein. The repertoire holds 610,000 or so distinct CDR3 sequences, with 12% to 15% as singletons. The sequenced sample was PBMCs from blood, obtained roughly 13 days after vaccination. Every receptor here comes from a man aged 50 to 60 who received an inactivated influenza vaccine. Each CDR3 is given with its conserved first and last residue. The D gene is left open where the match is weak. Some rows mark clone size as missing; the rest say once, few, many or name a class of expanded clone.

J: TRBJ2-7; D: .; size: .; V: TRBV20-1; DNA: TGCAGTGCTAGAGATCGTATCGGGAGCTACGAGCAGTACTTC; CDR3: CSARDRIGSYEQYF
J: TRBJ1-5; D: TRBD1; size: many; V: TRBV20-1; DNA: TGCAGTGCTGTAAACCCGGGACAGCTTAATCAGCCCCAGCATTTT; CDR3: CSAVNPGQLNQPQHF
J: TRBJ1-3; D: .; size: .; V: TRBV5-1; DNA: TGCGCCAGCAGCCCTTCGGGACTGAGCTCTGGAAACACCATATATTTT; CDR3: CASSPSGLSSGNTIYF
J: TRBJ2-5; D: TRBD2; size: .; V: TRBV6-2/TRBV6-3; DNA: TGTGCCAGCAGTTTGTACGGGAGGGCAGTCCAAGAGACCCAGTACTTC; CDR3: CASSLYGRAVQETQYF
J: TRBJ2-4; D: TRBD1; size: .; V: TRBV6-5; DNA: TGTGCCAGCAGTTACTCGGACAGGGGGAAAAACATTCAGTACTTC; CDR3: CASSYSDRGKNIQYF
J: TRBJ1-6; D: .; size: many; V: TRBV5-6; DNA: TGTGCCAGCAGCTTGGGACGGCCGCTCGGAAATTCACCCCTCCACTTT; CDR3: CASSLGRPLGNSPLHF
J: TRBJ2-7; D: .; size: .; V: TRBV5-5; DNA: TGTGCCAGCAGCTTGCCGGAGTTGGTAGGGCAGTACTTC; CDR3: CASSLPELVGQYF
J: TRBJ2-7; D: TRBD1; size: few; V: TRBV29-1; DNA: TGCAGCGCCGCAGGGGGCCTACACGAGCAGTACTTC; CDR3: CSAAGGLHEQYF
J: TRBJ2-1; D: TRBD2; size: few; V: TRBV10-3; DNA: TGTGCCATCAGTGACTCCGGAGCGGGAGCACACAATGAGCAGTTCTTC; CDR3: CAISDSGAGAHNEQFF
J: TRBJ1-3; D: .; size: .; V: TRBV28; DNA: TGTGCCAGCAGTTTAGATCTAGTCTCTGGAAACACCATATATTTT; CDR3: CASSLDLVSGNTIYF
J: TRBJ2-7; D: TRBD2; size: .; V: TRBV15; DNA: TGTGCCACCAGCAGAGGTCTAGCGGGCAACGAGCAGTACTTC; CDR3: CATSRGLAGNEQYF
J: TRBJ1-1; D: TRBD1; size: .; V: TRBV6-2/TRBV6-3; DNA: TGTGCCAGCAGTTACTACCTGACAGGGAAGGGGACTGAAGCTTTCTTT; CDR3: CASSYYLTGKGTEAFF
J: TRBJ1-1; D: .; size: few; V: TRBV2; DNA: TGTGCCATCATGACGGGGGGCGAGGGAGAGACTGAAGCTTTCTTT; CDR3: CAIMTGGEGETEAFF
J: TRBJ1-6; D: TRBD1; size: .; V: TRBV3-1; DNA: TGTGCCAGCAGCCGTTCTCTGTCGCCGGGACAGGCGGTACCGGCCCTCCACTTT; CDR3: CASSRSLSPGQAVPALHF
J: TRBJ2-7; D: TRBD1; size: few; V: TRBV5-5; DNA: TGTGCCAGCAGCGGGAGACAGGGTTCCTACGAGCAGTACTTC; CDR3: CASSGRQGSYEQYF
J: TRBJ2-2; D: TRBD2; size: few; V: TRBV12-3/TRBV12-4; DNA: TGTGCCAGCAGTTCCGGACTAGCGGGGGGTGGCACCGGGGAGCTGTTTTTT; CDR3: CASSSGLAGGGTGELFF
J: TRBJ2-5; D: .; size: few; V: TRBV4-2; DNA: TGTGCCAGCAGCGTTCGACCGGGTGAGACCCAGTACTTC; CDR3: CASSVRPGETQYF
J: TRBJ2-3; D: TRBD2; size: .; V: TRBV20-1; DNA: TGCAGTGCTAGAGATTCACTAGCGGGCACAGATACGCAGTATTTT; CDR3: CSARDSLAGTDTQYF